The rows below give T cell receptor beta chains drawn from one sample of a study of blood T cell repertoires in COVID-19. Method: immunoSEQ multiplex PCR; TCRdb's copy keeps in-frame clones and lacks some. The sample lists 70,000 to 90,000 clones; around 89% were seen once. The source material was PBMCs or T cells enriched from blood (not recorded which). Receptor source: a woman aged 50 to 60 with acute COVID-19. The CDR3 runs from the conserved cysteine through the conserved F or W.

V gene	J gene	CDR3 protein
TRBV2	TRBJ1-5	CASSVGVNRDNQPQHF
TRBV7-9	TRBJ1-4	CASSLTSGDEKLFF
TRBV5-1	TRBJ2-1	CASSLGTGEGNEQFF
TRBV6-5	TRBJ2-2	CASRTREAGELFF
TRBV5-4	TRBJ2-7	CASSASTGFHEQYF
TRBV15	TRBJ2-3	CATSRGGWVDTQYF
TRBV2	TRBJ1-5	CASSEGYGTGTNAQHF
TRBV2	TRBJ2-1	CASSQSGRAGNEQFF
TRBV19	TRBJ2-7	CASRGVGTGEKQYF
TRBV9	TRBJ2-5	CASSRREGVGETQYF
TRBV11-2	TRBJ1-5	CASSLTGGGQPQHF
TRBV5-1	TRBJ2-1	CASSLGSGRAPSYNEQFF
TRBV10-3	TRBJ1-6	CAISESGAPFYNSPLHF
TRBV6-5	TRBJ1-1	CASSYTTGFEAFF
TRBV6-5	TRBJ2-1	CASSYSAGLAQFF
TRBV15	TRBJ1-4	CATSRDDRGDEKLFF
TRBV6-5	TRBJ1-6	CASSPSLTGNSPLHF
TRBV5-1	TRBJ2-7	CASSSEVTGGYEQYF
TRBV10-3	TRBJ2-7	CAISVGDRGKYEQYF
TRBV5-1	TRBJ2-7	CASSLEYSPISYEQYF
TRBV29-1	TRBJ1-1	CSVGSPAIEAFF
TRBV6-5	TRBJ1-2	CASTQGLRGWYGYTF
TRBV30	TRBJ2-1	CAWRRGGGSSYNEQFF